This TCR beta chain originates from a study of T cell repertoires and HLA-DP antigens (dated by TCRdb to about 2018). Regarding the complete study: An in vitro model of CD4+ T cell alloreactivity against allogeneic HLA-DP presented by transduced HeLa cells was used in the study. The two alloantigens modelled structurally similar versus dissimilar alloantigens, differing from self at one and about 11 peptide-binding groove amino acids, respectively. An average DNA input of about 220 ng was used for sorted CD137+CD4+ samples, compared with 950 to 1,500 ng for pre-culture CD4+ samples. Of the three donors, two were male and one was female, with ages ranging from the 18-to-29 band to the 60-to-69 band. The investigation overall reported the following: The study was limited by having just three donors, by relying on a non-physiological HeLa antigen-presenting system, and by using total CD4+ cells as responders. Similar clonality (around 0.37) was observed for sorted CD137+ cells against both alloantigens, and this clonality was much higher than that observed in pre-culture samples (roughly 0.041). Clones undetected before culture had an average cumulative frequency of about 35% against one allele and under 60% against the other. Separate analysis of naive and memory CD4+ repertoires was not performed.

Magnetic bead negative selection was used to isolate untouched CD4+ T cells from Ficoll-separated PBMC, with purity averaging about 98%. Untouched CD4+ T cells were isolated from Ficoll-separated PBMC with magnetic beads, reaching roughly 98% purity with negligible CD8+ contamination. Donors were a few healthy blood donors whose buffy coats supplied peripheral blood mononuclear cells. Each of the three donors was CMV seronegative. The DNeasy Blood & Tissue Kit was used for extraction of genomic DNA. Genomic DNA from sorted CD137+CD4+ cells and from pre-culture CD4+ baseline samples of each subject was subjected to TCRB sequencing. The immunoSEQ multiplex PCR, with forward primers for 54 TRBV segments and reverse primers for 13 TRBJ segments, was used to amplify TCRB CDR3 regions. Pre-culture CD4+ samples were sequenced at deep resolution, targeting roughly 190,000 T cell genomes. Sequencing of the amplicons was done on an Illumina HiSeq System, giving 87 bp reads that spanned the CDR3. The source study handled its data this way. PCR and sequencing errors in the reads were corrected, and CDR3 regions were defined by aligning to IMGT reference sequences. Synthetic template pools were used to estimate the numbers of templates and unique rearrangements. Clonality was computed by subtracting Pielou's evenness from 1. The Daley-Smith estimator was used to estimate richness. Morisita's index served as the measure of repertoire overlap. A clone counted as low-abundance if it appeared in cultured samples but went undetected in the pre-culture repertoire of the same donor. The immuneACCESS repertoire file appears here via TCRdb, limited to in-frame rearrangements. These files lack a portion of the clones; in checked studies, under half of the deficit traces to unresolved V genes, and the cause of the others is not known. V, J and clone size derive from that table, while D and trimming were established from the DNA sequence. This sample lists roughly 120,000 clones; 80% to 95% were detected once. Around 0.25% of the sample is held by the ten biggest clonotypes.

This clone was counted ten times or more. The antigen it binds to is not known. Qualities for individual bases were not recorded, and no much larger clone is one base off. Spanning cysteine to phenylalanine, the CDR3 consists of 17 amino acids. The read is trimmed to its CDR3 DNA, 51 bases read in frame from base 1. CDR1 and CDR2, looked up from the germline V gene (reference sequence), are SEHNR and FQNEAQ. The junction shows trimming of 5 bases on V and 0 bases on J, and the gene matches do not reach 9 bases of it. The clonotype was recovered from a woman aged 18-30 years in good health and CMV-seronegative. The chain employs TRBV7-9 and TRBJ1-1; the junction holds 10 bases that match TRBD1. Input material: CD4+ T cells from PBMCs. The CDR3 reads CASSRDRGQRMNTEAFF. The nucleotides read TGTGCCAGCAGCCGCGACAGGGGGCAGAGGATGAACACTGAAGCTTTCTTT.